The T cell receptor (beta chain) described here comes from a study of T cell repertoires in cytomegalovirus infection. Study as a whole: CMV infection together with matching HLA type was indicated by public TCR beta signatures.

The CDR3 extends over 17 amino acids. Germline CDR1 reads PRHDT; CDR2 reads FYEKMQ (reference sequence). V lost 5 bases and J lost 0, with 18 bases in between. This clonotype was recorded many times. One entry per CDR3 protein results from TCRdb running MiXCR on the reads. The sample has fewer than 550,000 distinct CDR3 sequences, roughly 10% seen once. V is TRBV13 and J is TRBJ2-3; D may be TRBD2 (6 bases). The specimen sequenced was PBMCs. The sequence was collected from a human donor in good health (CMV status not recorded). Some clones in this sample may be carry-over from other donors' samples. CDR3 in DNA: TGTGCCAGCAGCCCCCAATATTCGGGGACTAGCACAGATACGCAGTATTTT. It encodes CASSPQYSGTSTDTQYF.